Below, 31 T cell receptor beta chains from the same sample are listed, as sequenced in a study of identical twins. TCRdb re-analysed the 5' RACE reads in MiXCR, keeping a single row per CDR3 protein. Among some 330,000 distinct CDR3 sequences listed, about 10% were seen once. Sequenced sample: naive T cells sorted from blood. These TCRs come from a woman aged 45-65 years in good health.

At least ten counts were recorded for this clonotype. This sequence joins TRBV7-2 and TRBJ2-1; D is possibly TRBD2 (5 bases). Germline values: CDR1 SGHTA, CDR2 FQGNSA. The V and J ends lost 0 bases and 2 bases respectively, with 8 bases between them. This CDR3 spans 15 amino acids. CDR3 nucleotides: TGTGCCAGCAGCTTAGCGGGAGCCACCTACAATGAGCAGTTCTTC. Encoded protein: CASSLAGATYNEQFF.

The rearrangement uses TRBV7-9 and TRBJ2-7; D remains unclear. Germline values: CDR1 SEHNR, CDR2 FQNEAQ (reference sequence). The CDR3 length is 15 residues. V was pared by 3 bases and J by 4 bases, with 16 bases between. CDR3 protein: CASSFGSPDSYEQYV. The CDR3 coding sequence is TGTGCCAGCAGCTTTGGTTCCCCCGACTCGTACGAGCAGTACGTC.

This clonotype was seen repeatedly, ten times or more. This rearrangement joins TRBV4-2 to TRBJ2-1, with 7 bases aligning to TRBD2. After removal of 0 bases from V and 6 bases from J, the junction contained 2 bases not matched to a gene. Germline V gives CDR1 LGHNA, CDR2 YNFKEQ. This CDR3 region has 14 residues. CDR3 sequence reads: CASSQETGGNEQFF. In nucleotides, the CDR3 is TGTGCCAGCAGCCAAGAGACGGGAGGCAATGAGCAGTTCTTC.

The V gene is TRBV13, the J gene TRBJ2-7; D is undetermined. Germline V gene data show CDR1 as PRHDT and CDR2 as FYEKMQ (reference sequence). The germline V and J ends were trimmed by 7 bases and 3 bases, with 13 bases remaining between them. This CDR3 has 13 amino acids. CDR3 sequence: CASTFNPNYEQYV. In DNA form, the CDR3 reads TGTGCCAGCACCTTTAATCCGAACTACGAGCAGTACGTC.

This clonotype has ten or more counts. The J gene is TRBJ2-2, the V gene TRBV15, with 9 bases that match TRBD1. The CDR3 is 16 amino acids. Per germline, CDR1 LNHNV and CDR2 YYDKDF (reference sequence). With V trimmed by 7 bases and J by 7 bases, 13 bases remained unmatched. The CDR3 region is CATKGRNGQGYGELFF. In DNA, the CDR3 is TGTGCCACCAAGGGCCGAAACGGACAGGGGTACGGGGAGCTGTTTTTT.

This clonotype appeared a single time. The rearrangement links TRBV20-1 to TRBJ1-5; 9 nucleotides match TRBD1. Per germline, CDR1 DFQATT and CDR2 SNEGSKA (reference sequence). Unmatched junction bases numbered 17, after V lost 5 bases and J lost 6 bases. This CDR3 spans 17 amino acids. In DNA, the CDR3 is TGCAGTGCTCTTCGACCTCGGAGCGGGACAGGGAGTCAGCCCCAGCATTTT. Residues: CSALRPRSGTGSQPQHF.

This clonotype was seen a few times. The chain joins TRBV5-7 to TRBJ2-5; D is tentatively TRBD1 or TRBD2 (5 bases each). TRBV5-7 is filed as an ORF, its function uncertain. Trimming left V 2 bases short and J 5 bases short, with 22 bases between. This CDR3 spans 17 amino acids. CDR3 in DNA: TGTGCCAGCAGCTTTAGGGGAACTTTCATCCCGGGGGAGACCCAGTACTTC. This gives the protein CASSFRGTFIPGETQYF.

The chain employs TRBV20-1 and TRBJ1-1; D perhaps matches TRBD1 (6 bases). The germline V gene encodes CDR1 DFQATT and CDR2 SNEGSKA (reference sequence). The CDR3 sequence is 13 residues long. The CDR3 nucleotides are TGCATCGCTCATCGACAGGTGAACACTGAAGCTTTCTTT. It is translated as CIAHRQVNTEAFF.

This chain connects TRBV5-1 to TRBJ2-7; maybe TRBD2 (5 bases). V lost 0 bases to trimming and J lost 0 bases, with 13 bases between them. The CDR3 is 16 amino acids. Germline V CDR1 and CDR2: SGHRS, YFSETQ. The CDR3 sequence: CASSLEVSGISYEQYF. CDR3 nucleotides: TGCGCCAGCAGCTTGGAGGTTTCCGGGATCTCCTACGAGCAGTACTTC.

This clonotype was detected only once. In this CDR3 the conserved last residue, phenylalanine or tryptophan, is missing, so a read error is likely. J is TRBJ2-5 and V is TRBV20-1, with TRBD1 matching over 7 bases. V gave up 3 bases and J gave up 5 bases; unmatched junction bases: 15. Germline CDR1 and CDR2: DFQATT and SNEGSKA (reference sequence). The CDR3 length is 16 residues. The CDR3 DNA sequence: TGCAGTGCTAGGCCAACCCAAGGGGGCAGGGGGGAGACCCAGTACGTC. Translation: CSARPTQGGRGETQYV.

The V and J genes are TRBV24-1 and TRBJ2-2, with D unresolved. Trimming stripped 5 bases from V and 0 bases from J, with 12 bases between. This CDR3 contains 16 residues. From germline, CDR1 is KGHDR and CDR2 SFDVKD. CDR3 nucleotide sequence: TGTGCCACCAGTGTCTCGACCGTCACGAACACCGGGGAGCTGTTTTTT. Protein sequence: CATSVSTVTNTGELFF.

This clonotype was picked up a small number of times. The chain links TRBV10-3 to TRBJ2-7, with 7 bases fitting TRBD1. V gave up 6 bases and J gave up 6 bases; unmatched junction bases: 17. There are 16 residues in the CDR3. Germline CDR1 and CDR2: ENHRY and SYGVKD. This chain's CDR3 is CAISTPWGQSAPEQYF. CDR3 coding DNA: TGTGCCATCAGCACTCCCTGGGGACAGTCGGCCCCCGAGCAGTACTTC.

This chain's CDR3 is CASSLSTGGAYNEQFF. CDR3 nucleotides: TGTGCCAGCAGCCTCTCGACTGGAGGGGCATACAATGAGCAGTTCTTC. This chain uses TRBV3-1 with TRBJ2-1; the D gene is possibly TRBD2 (6 bases). Between the trimmed V and J ends, which lost 4 bases and 4 bases, there was a span of 17 bases. Per germline, CDR1 LGHDT and CDR2 YNNKEL (reference sequence). The CDR3 consists of 16 residues.

This clonotype was seen a handful of times. At one boundary the junction diverges from the germline segment, which might be a read error. The chain links TRBV7-7 to TRBJ2-1; 11 nucleotides align to TRBD2. Germline CDR1 is SSHAT and CDR2 is FNYEAQ (reference sequence). The CDR3 runs to 16 residues. CDR3 region: CASSSGTSGRYNEQFF. DNA of the CDR3: TGTGCTAGCAGCTCCGGGACTAGCGGACGTTACAATGAGCAGTTCTTC.

The chain recombines TRBV5-1 with TRBJ2-7, with 11 bases matching TRBD2. The V segment lost 4 bases and the J segment 2 bases; nucleotides outside the gene matches: 5. This CDR3 is 15 amino acids long. The germline V gene encodes CDR1 SGHRS and CDR2 YFSETQ. The CDR3 loop reads CASSPTSGSTYEQYF. For the CDR3, the DNA is TGCGCCAGCAGCCCAACTAGCGGGAGCACCTACGAGCAGTACTTC.

This chain connects TRBV5-8 to TRBJ2-7, with TRBD1 identical over 9 bases. V was pared by 1 base and J by 5 bases, with 7 bases of the junction left unmatched. The CDR3 spans 15 residues. Germline V CDR1 and CDR2: SGHTS, YDEGEE. The CDR3 loop is CASSLRDRVPDEQYV. CDR3 bases: TGTGCCAGCAGCTTGAGGGACAGGGTTCCGGACGAGCAGTACGTC.

Comment on this clonotype: A much larger clone lies one base from this, so it may be a read error. This sequence joins TRBV4-1 and TRBJ1-2; D might be TRBD1 (6 bases). CDR1 is MGHRA and CDR2 is YSYEKL in the germline V gene. The CDR3 extends over 15 amino acids. The CDR3 reads CTSSGRDTNFYGYTF. CDR3 nucleotide sequence: TGCACCAGCAGCGGCCGGGACACGAATTTCTATGGCTACACCTTC.

This chain links TRBV20-1 with TRBJ1-5, with a tentative D call TRBD1 (6 bases). CDR1 is DFQATT and CDR2 is SNEGSKA in the germline V gene (reference sequence). The CDR3 is made up of 14 amino acids. Trimming shortened V by 1 base and J by 1 base, and 8 bases separated the two germline ends. DNA for the CDR3: TGCAGTGCTAGAGCAGGGGCGAGCAATCAGCCCCAGCATTTT. This gives the protein CSARAGASNQPQHF.

This clonotype was recorded at least ten times. The V call is TRBV12-3 or TRBV12-4, the J call TRBJ2-7; 8 nucleotides match TRBD1. The CDR3 consists of 15 residues. The V and J ends lost 5 bases and 1 base, in that order; junction bases with no gene match: 7. CDR3 sequence (DNA): TGTGCCAGCAGTCAAGACAGGGGATCATCCTACGAGCAGTACTTC. Its protein product is CASSQDRGSSYEQYF.

This clonotype has a handful of counts. The V gene is TRBV3-1, the J gene TRBJ2-7, with 7 bases aligning to TRBD2. Germline V lookup: CDR1 LGHDT, CDR2 YNNKEL (reference sequence). V trimming: 5 bases; J trimming: 2 bases; junction bases outside the gene matches: 6. There are 14 residues in the CDR3. CDR3 coding DNA: TGTGCCAGCAGCACCGGGACTACCACCTACGAGCAGTACTTC. This translates into CASSTGTTTYEQYF.

This clonotype was detected only a few times. V gene TRBV6-5 combines with J gene TRBJ2-5; 8 nucleotides match TRBD2. V trimming: 5 bases; J trimming: 1 base; junction bases outside the gene matches: 6. Germline loops: CDR1 MNHEY, CDR2 SVGAGI. The CDR3 covers 15 residues. CDR3 in amino acids: CASSQVSGSQETQYF. The CDR3 coding sequence is TGTGCCAGCAGTCAAGTCAGCGGGAGCCAAGAGACCCAGTACTTC.

The chain is built from TRBV5-1 and TRBJ2-7; TRBD1 is a possible D gene (6 bases). The CDR3 is made up of 15 amino acids. The germline CDR1 and CDR2 sequences are SGHRS and YFSETQ. Trimming took 1 base from V and 3 from J, leaving 14 bases between them. CDR3 sequence reads: CASSLRGSTGYEQYF. The CDR3 bases are TGCGCCAGCAGCTTGAGGGGGTCTACTGGCTACGAGCAGTACTTC.

The chain links TRBV7-9 to TRBJ1-4, with unresolved D. The germline V gene encodes CDR1 SEHNR and CDR2 FQNEAQ (reference sequence). The V and J ends lost 3 bases and 10 bases respectively, with 15 bases between them. The CDR3 contains 14 residues. The CDR3 loop reads CASSLARVVGKLFF. CDR3 DNA sequence: TGTGCCAGCAGCTTGGCAAGGGTCGTCGGAAAACTGTTTTTT.

The CDR3 nucleotides read TGCGCCAGCAGCCGGTTACTAGCGGGAGGGTACGAGCAGTACTTC. Protein: CASSRLLAGGYEQYF. V and J are TRBV4-1 and TRBJ2-7; 13 nucleotides align to TRBD2. J lost 4 bases, V lost 4 bases, and 4 bases had no gene match. The CDR3 covers 15 residues. The germline V gene encodes CDR1 MGHRA and CDR2 YSYEKL.

This clonotype was recorded a few times. The rearrangement links TRBV6-5 to TRBJ2-4; D perhaps matches TRBD1 (5 bases). CDR1 MNHEY and CDR2 SVGAGI come from the germline V gene. Deletions cut 6 bases from V and 8 bases from J, with 20 bases between. The CDR3 length is 15 residues. CDR3: CASRQASEFRDIQYF. CDR3 nucleotide sequence: TGTGCCAGCAGACAAGCGTCGGAGTTCAGGGACATTCAGTACTTC.

The gene calls are TRBV6-6 and TRBJ2-7; D uncertain. CDR3 length: 14 residues. Germline lookup yields CDR1 MNHNY and CDR2 SVGAGI (reference sequence). V was clipped by 4 bases and J by 2 bases, with 12 bases between them. This CDR3 is CASSSPEPPYEQYV. The DNA of the CDR3 is TGTGCCAGCAGTTCCCCGGAGCCACCCTACGAGCAGTACGTC.

DNA for the CDR3: TGCGCCAGCAGCCTCCTCCGGGACAGGGGGCGCTATGAGCAGTTCTTC. Its protein is CASSLLRDRGRYEQFF. The rearrangement uses TRBV5-1 and TRBJ2-1; 12 bases line up with TRBD1. From germline, CDR1 is SGHRS and CDR2 YFSETQ. The V segment lost 4 bases and the J segment 8 bases; nucleotides outside the gene matches: 10. The length of the CDR3 is 16 residues.

V usage is TRBV4-1 and J usage is TRBJ2-1; 11 positions agree with TRBD2. Germline V gene data show CDR1 as MGHRA and CDR2 as YSYEKL. With 2 bases clipped from V and 0 bases from J, the junction kept 6 bases outside the gene matches. This CDR3 region has 18 residues. The CDR3 reads CASSQYGLAGYSYNEQFF. For the CDR3, the DNA is TGCGCCAGCAGCCAATACGGACTAGCGGGTTACTCCTACAATGAGCAGTTCTTC.

This clonotype was observed at least ten times. This chain joins TRBV20-1 and TRBJ1-5; no clear D gene. Trimming shortened V by 7 bases and J by 4 bases, and 17 bases separated the two germline ends. This CDR3 has 14 residues. In germline, CDR1 is DFQATT, CDR2 SNEGSKA (reference sequence). The CDR3: CSVKSARSNQPQHF. The CDR3 DNA sequence: TGCAGTGTTAAGTCGGCCCGGAGTAATCAGCCCCAGCATTTT.

A few counts support this clonotype. The V and J genes are TRBV9 and TRBJ2-2; 8 bases agree with TRBD1. Per germline, CDR1 SGDLS and CDR2 YYNGEE. V shed 4 bases, J shed 2 bases, and the junction held 16 bases outside the gene matches. CDR3 size: 19 residues. The CDR3 DNA sequence: TGTGCCAGCAGCCTACAACCCGTGATTGGACAGGGTAACACCGGGGAGCTGTTTTTT. It translates to CASSLQPVIGQGNTGELFF.

This clonotype was detected a few times. The V gene is TRBV5-1, the J gene TRBJ2-5; 9 bases are a match to TRBD2. This CDR3 comprises 16 residues. From germline, CDR1 is SGHRS and CDR2 YFSETQ. With 4 bases clipped from V and 5 bases from J, the junction kept 12 bases outside the gene matches. Here the CDR3 DNA reads TGCGCCAGCAGCACCCCGACTAGCGGAAGCAGGGAGACCCAGTACTTC. This encodes CASSTPTSGSRETQYF.